This TCR beta chain was captured in a study of cytomegalovirus exposure and HLA in healthy donors. This CDR3 comprises 14 residues. J gave up 8 bases and V 5 bases, and 9 bases lay outside the gene matches. Germline V gives CDR1 SGHTA, CDR2 FQGNSA. A word on this clone: The antigen remains undetermined.

PCR was performed using 60 Vbeta and 13 Jbeta primers. Method: immunoSEQ multiplex PCR; TCRdb's copy keeps in-frame clones and lacks some. The sample contains approximately 160,000 clones, about 81% of which appear only once. General study results and limits: Most TCR sequences were rare, but some public TCRs occurred in many donors. Several of the most significant clusters were apparently associated with common viral pathogens in a later analysis.

This clonotype was sampled from a girl aged 10 to 17 in good health and CMV-seropositive. The genes are TRBV7-2 and TRBJ2-1, with 7 bases matching TRBD1. Sequencing input: PBMCs. The CDR3, as DNA: TGTGCCAGCAGCCGGACAGGTACGGGCGATGAGCAGTTCTTC. Its translation: CASSRTGTGDEQFF.